This T cell receptor (beta chain) was documented in a study of T cells in Graves' hyperthyroidism and ophthalmopathy (dated by TCRdb to about 2019). With regard to the full study: TCR V-J signatures able to tell the groups apart were searched for in a discovery cohort of around 95 patients, of whom around 42 had Graves' ophthalmopathy and around 57 had stable Graves' hyperthyroidism. Prospective prediction of ophthalmopathy was tested in an independent validation cohort consisting of about 20 hyperthyroidism patients and 15 to 17 patients who later progressed to ophthalmopathy. The approximately 98 discovery patients were randomly divided into training and test sets at a 7:3 ratio. Thyroid tissue and blood T-cell repertoires from several Graves' hyperthyroidism patients were also compared in the study. After blood sampling, hyperthyroidism patients were treated with methimazole at a starting dose of 30 mg daily, and ophthalmopathy patients were treated with high-dose intravenous methylprednisolone. The paper describes TCR Vbeta CDR3 sequencing of about 140 peripheral blood samples, made up of 43 ophthalmopathy patients, around 73 hyperthyroidism patients and 17 progressor patients.

Per the germline V gene, SGHNT is the CDR1 and YENEEA is the CDR2. V drops 0 bases and J drops 3 bases, leaving 5 bases in between. The CDR3 covers 14 residues, taking in both the cysteine and the phenylalanine. The CDR3 DNA has 42 bases and is translated from base 1. A patient counted as having stable Graves' hyperthyroidism if no progression to ophthalmopathy occurred over 18 months of follow-up. Hyperthyroidism patients were aged 18 to 65 years and newly diagnosed, with disease duration of less than 2 months. Patients with uncontrolled infections, other autoimmune diseases, pregnancy or lactation were excluded. Diagnoses relied on clinical symptoms, serum thyroxine and TRAb, thyroid ultrasound and orbital computed tomography. Trizol reagent was used to extract total RNA, and RNA quality was then checked on an Agilent 2100 Bioanalyzer. The TCR beta CDR3 regions were amplified from RNA transcripts. For the first round of RT-PCR on the TCR CDR3, the HTBI primer set was used together with the Qiagen OneStep RT-PCR kit. Libraries were constructed in a second round of multiplex PCR, after which size selection and purification were carried out. Sequencing of the libraries was done on an Illumina HiSeq2000 using paired-end 100 bp reads. On the authors' methods: SOAPnuke was used to process the raw data, removing reads that contained adapters or uncalled bases, had a mean Phred below 15, or lacked an exact match to the constant primer or identifier. High-quality paired reads were merged using COPE v1.2.5, and each unique nucleotide sequence was defined as a clonotype. MiTCR v1.1 was used to align the clonotypes against IMGT TRBV, TRBD and TRBJ reference segments. The analysis included only V-J combinations with a frequency above 0.0001, which together covered over 98% of the repertoires. A TCS score was defined as the ratio of F50 (clonal expansion) to E x V (chaos), with BLOSUM62-based TCRdist applied between CDR3 peptides within each V-J. Welch's t-statistics and random forest reduced approximately 520 V-J features to around 14, which were used in a naive Bayes classifier (R e1071). The public reads were quality trimmed at Q25 with fastp and then assembled into clones with MiXCR by TCRdb, keeping productive beta chains. Duplicate CDR3 protein sequences are folded into a single record with the most common DNA and genes. The V and J calls, along with clone size, are taken from TCRdb and not from the paper's own processing. This sample gives hundreds of thousands of distinct CDR3 sequences in total; 35% to 55% of them show up just once. About 8.2% of the sample is held by the ten biggest clonotypes.

In the case of this clonotype: Its antigen is not yet known. It has no much larger one-base neighbor in the sample; base qualities were not kept.

What the research found in general, with its limitations: In validation, the model predicted progression to ophthalmopathy with approximately 71% sensitivity and roughly 75% specificity, a median of around six months before onset. Most expanded thyroid clonotypes (frequency above 0.001) were also found in blood, which suggests that blood repertoires may mirror thyroid immune responses. Ophthalmopathy was separated from stable hyperthyroidism by a 13 V-J signature model, with 87.88% sensitivity and approximately 81% specificity obtained in cross-validation and 80%/75% obtained in testing. Sample size was not statistically predetermined, and investigators were not blinded to group allocation.

This receptor was identified in a woman aged 18-35 years with Graves' hyperthyroidism. Donor details come from another sample of the same person, matched by shared clones. Material: peripheral blood or thyroid tissue (not recorded which). The receptor chain draws on TRBV11-3 and TRBJ2-2; the D segment cannot be called with confidence. For the CDR3, the sequence is CASSLEQDTGELFF. The nucleotide sequence is given as TGTGCCAGCAGCTTAGAGCAGGACACCGGGGAGCTGTTTTTT.